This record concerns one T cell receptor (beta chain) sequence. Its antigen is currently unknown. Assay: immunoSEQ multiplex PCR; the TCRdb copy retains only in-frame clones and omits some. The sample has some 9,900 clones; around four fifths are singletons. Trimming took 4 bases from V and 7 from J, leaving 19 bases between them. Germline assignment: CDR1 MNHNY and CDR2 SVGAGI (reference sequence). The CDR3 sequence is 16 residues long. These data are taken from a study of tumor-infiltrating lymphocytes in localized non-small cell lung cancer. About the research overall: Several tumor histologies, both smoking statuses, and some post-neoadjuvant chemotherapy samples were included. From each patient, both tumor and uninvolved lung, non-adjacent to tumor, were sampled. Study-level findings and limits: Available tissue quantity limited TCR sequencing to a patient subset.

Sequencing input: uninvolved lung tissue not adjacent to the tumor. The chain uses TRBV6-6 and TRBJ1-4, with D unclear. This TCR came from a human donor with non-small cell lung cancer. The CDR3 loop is CASSSPRGGPLEKLFF. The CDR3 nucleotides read TGTGCCAGCAGTTCCCCGAGAGGTGGGCCGCTTGAAAAACTGTTTTTT.